The 27 T cell receptor beta chains below were found in one sample sequenced in a study of shared clonotypes between healthy human individuals. Using immunoSEQ multiplex PCR, the repertoire was profiled, and TCRdb retains in-frame clones only, with some absent. This sample has about 2.4 million clones, with roughly 92% found just once. Sequencing input: naive CD4+ T cells sorted from blood. Subset defined: CD45RA+ positively selected. The receptor set was obtained from a man aged 18 to 30 in good health.

The chain has TRBV19 and TRBJ2-6; D may be TRBD1 (5 bases). CDR1 is LNHDA, CDR2 SQIVND, per germline (reference sequence). V lost 7 bases and J lost 1, with 14 bases in between. CDR3 size: 16 residues. The CDR3 DNA reads TGTGCCAGTACGGAGCAGGGTACTTCTGGGGCCAACGTCCTGACTTTC. It specifies CASTEQGTSGANVLTF.

This clone came up a few times. This sequence joins TRBV29-1 and TRBJ1-1; 9 bases match TRBD1. The CDR3 runs 13 residues. V lost 7 bases, J lost 1 base, and 4 bases stayed unmatched. Germline values: CDR1 SQVTM, CDR2 ANQGSEA. The CDR3 spells CSADRGSNTEAFF. CDR3 sequence (DNA): TGCAGCGCGGACAGGGGTTCGAACACTGAAGCTTTCTTT.

This chain's CDR3 is CASSFRTVNTEAFF. The CDR3 bases are TGTGCCAGCAGTTTTCGGACGGTGAACACTGAAGCTTTCTTT. This chain joins TRBV28 and TRBJ1-1; unclear D gene. CDR3 length equals 14 residues. CDR1 MDHEN and CDR2 SYDVKM come from the germline V gene. V gave up 3 bases and J gave up 0 bases, with 8 bases separating them. The complete variable domain, with remaining parts taken from reference TRBV28 and TRBJ1-1, reads DVKVTQSSRYLVKRTGEKVFLECVQDMDHENMFWYRQDPGLGLRLIYFSYDVKMKEKGDIPEGYSVSREKKERFSLILESASTNQTSMYLCASSFRTVNTEAFFGQGTRLTVV.

The V call is TRBV6-6, the J call TRBJ2-1; 12 bases line up with TRBD2. CDR3 length: 16 residues. The ends lost 0 bases at V and 9 bases at J; junction bases unmatched: 6. CDR1 is MNHNY and CDR2 is SVGAGI in the germline V gene (reference sequence). The CDR3 coding sequence is TGTGCCAGCAGTTACTCGAGGGCGGGACTAGCGGGTGAGCAGTTCTTC. Protein product: CASSYSRAGLAGEQFF.

This clone was counted a single time. The chain combines TRBV5-1 with TRBJ1-3; 7 bases fit TRBD1. The germline V gene encodes CDR1 SGHRS and CDR2 YFSETQ. The CDR3 loop spans 19 amino acids. The V and J ends lost 2 bases and 2 bases, in that order; junction bases with no gene match: 16. The CDR3 region has the DNA TGCGCCAGCAGCTTCGGACATGGGGGGACAGTGGACGCTGGAAACACCATATATTTT. Residues: CASSFGHGGTVDAGNTIYF.

The gene calls are TRBV28 and TRBJ2-3; D gene unclear. The V gene lost 3 bases and the J gene lost 6 bases, with 10 bases spanning the gap. Germline V gene lookup returns CDR1 MDHEN and CDR2 SYDVKM. This CDR3 has 13 residues. CDR3 loop: CASSFGLLDTQYF. The CDR3 bases are TGTGCCAGCAGTTTTGGGCTCCTTGATACGCAGTATTTT.

A few counts support this clone. The V gene is TRBV6-1, the J gene TRBJ1-5; no firm D call. The CDR3 has 13 residues. Germline V lookup: CDR1 MNHNS, CDR2 SASEGT. Trimming removed 8 bases at V and 5 bases at J, with 13 bases between. The CDR3: CASAGLLDQPQHF. CDR3 nucleotide sequence: TGTGCCAGCGCGGGGTTGTTGGATCAGCCCCAGCATTTT.

As for this clone: Additional DNA sequences in this sample encode the identical CDR3. V is TRBV5-4 and J is TRBJ2-1; D gene ambiguous. Germline CDR1 and CDR2: SGHNT and YYREEE (reference sequence). V lost 5 bases, J lost 0 bases, and 12 bases lay in between. The CDR3 covers 15 residues. CDR3 sequence (DNA): TGTGCCAGCAGTCTAGACCGGAGCTCCTACAATGAGCAGTTCTTC. Its protein product is CASSLDRSSYNEQFF.

In the case of this clone: The identical CDR3 is also encoded by other nucleotide sequences in the sample. The genes are TRBV5-1 and TRBJ2-3, with 11 positions matching TRBD2. J was trimmed by 0 bases and V by 3 bases; bases with no gene match: 3. This CDR3 spans 16 amino acids. Germline values: CDR1 SGHRS, CDR2 YFSETQ. The chain's CDR3 is CASSSRTSGSTDTQYF. The CDR3 region has the DNA TGCGCCAGCAGCTCCCGGACTAGCGGGAGCACAGATACGCAGTATTTT. Together with reference TRBV5-1 and TRBJ2-3, the CDR3 gives the full variable domain: KAGVTQTPRYLIKTRGQQVTLSCSPISGHRSVSWYQQTPGQGLQFLFEYFSETQRNKGNFPGRFSGRQFSNSRSEMNVSTLELGDSALYLCASSSRTSGSTDTQYFGPGTRLTVL.

V usage is TRBV10-3 and J usage is TRBJ1-4; D is uncertain. V was trimmed by 2 bases and J by 0 bases, leaving 10 bases between them. The CDR3 runs to 16 residues. Germline CDR1 is ENHRY and CDR2 is SYGVKD. The CDR3 is CAISEREFATNEKLFF. The CDR3 coding sequence is TGTGCCATCAGTGAGAGAGAGTTTGCAACTAATGAAAAACTGTTTTTT.

This chain connects TRBV11-2 to TRBJ2-7, with TRBD2 matching 8 bases. Germline V gene lookup returns CDR1 SGHAT and CDR2 FQNNGV. The junction had 8 bases not matched to a gene; V was cut back by 4 bases and J by 9 bases. The CDR3 is 13 residues long. Here the CDR3 reads CASSSWTSYWQYF. DNA of the CDR3: TGTGCCAGCAGCTCCTGGACTAGCTATTGGCAGTACTTC. Full variable domain (outside the CDR3, taken from reference TRBV11-2 and TRBJ2-7): EAGVAQSPRYKIIEKRQSVAFWCNPISGHATLYWYQQILGQGPKLLIQFQNNGVVDDSQLPKDRFSAERLKGVDSTLKIQPAKLEDSAVYLCASSSWTSYWQYFGPGTRLTVT.

This chain links TRBV5-1 with TRBJ1-2; D is ambiguous. Per germline, CDR1 SGHRS and CDR2 YFSETQ. V was pared by 3 bases and J by 4 bases, with 13 bases between. This CDR3 contains 14 residues. CDR3 in amino acids: CASSWREEGYGYTF. CDR3 DNA: TGCGCCAGCAGCTGGAGGGAGGAAGGCTATGGCTACACCTTC.

This chain joins TRBV19 and TRBJ2-5, with unresolved D. This CDR3 has 13 amino acids. V was clipped by 6 bases and J by 4 bases, with 12 bases between them. CDR1 and CDR2 (germline): LNHDA, SQIVND (reference sequence). The CDR3 DNA is TGTGCCAGTAGCCAACGATGGGGAGAGACCCAGTACTTC. This gives the protein CASSQRWGETQYF.

This sequence joins TRBV4-2 and TRBJ2-1; D possibly corresponds to TRBD1 (5 bases). Trimming stripped 4 bases from V and 9 bases from J, with 10 bases between. The germline V gene has CDR1 LGHNA and CDR2 YNFKEQ. The length of the CDR3 is 12 residues. As DNA, the CDR3 is TGTGCCAGCAGCCCTCAGCAGGGTGAGCAGTTCTTC. Its protein product is CASSPQQGEQFF.

The chain has TRBV6-1 and TRBJ2-1; D not resolved. The CDR3 extends over 14 amino acids. Trimming took off 11 bases at V and 0 bases at J, with 14 bases between the two ends. The germline V gene encodes CDR1 MNHNS and CDR2 SASEGT. DNA for the CDR3: TGTGCCTCTAGGGTGGAAAGCTCCTACAATGAGCAGTTCTTC. This translates into CASRVESSYNEQFF.

This rearrangement joins TRBV4-1 to TRBJ2-5; TRBD2 matches 11 bases. The CDR3 runs 17 residues. Trimming at V came to 0 bases and at J to 2 bases, leaving 5 bases not matched to a gene. Germline-derived CDR1 and CDR2 are MGHRA and YSYEKL. The CDR3 DNA sequence: TGCGCCAGCAGCCAAGATCAGCTAGCGGGGGGACAAGAGACCCAGTACTTC. Encoded protein: CASSQDQLAGGQETQYF.

The table lists this clone with a count of one. Other DNA sequences from this sample encode an identical CDR3 as well. This chain joins TRBV10-3 and TRBJ2-1; 14 nucleotides line up with TRBD2. Losses at the gene ends were 2 bases for V and 7 bases for J; bases not matched to a gene: 1. The CDR3 sequence is 15 residues long. CDR1 is ENHRY, CDR2 SYGVKD, per germline. This CDR3 reads CAISEGTSGSNEQFF. In DNA form, the CDR3 reads TGTGCCATCAGTGAGGGGACTAGCGGGAGTAATGAGCAGTTCTTC.

This clone was seen only once. The chain links TRBV7-8 to TRBJ1-2; tentatively, D is TRBD1 (5 bases). Trimming took off 4 bases at V and 2 bases at J, with 11 bases between the two ends. Germline V gene data show CDR1 as SGHVS and CDR2 as FQNEAQ. The CDR3 runs 14 residues. Here the CDR3 reads CASSSRVPNYGYTF. For the CDR3, the DNA is TGTGCCAGCAGCTCCAGGGTACCCAACTATGGCTACACCTTC.

The rearrangement joins TRBV7-6 to TRBJ2-7; D is unresolved. The CDR3 consists of 11 residues. Germline-derived CDR1 and CDR2 are SGHVS and FNYEAQ. V was trimmed by 5 bases and J by 5 bases, leaving 7 bases between them. The CDR3 DNA is TGTGCCAGCAGCCCTGGGGACGAGCAGTACTTC. It encodes CASSPGDEQYF.

This clone was observed a single time. The rearrangement links TRBV19 to TRBJ1-4; TRBD1 matches 7 bases. Per germline, CDR1 LNHDA and CDR2 SQIVND (reference sequence). V dropped 8 bases and J dropped 8; count of bases not matched to a gene: 14. This CDR3 region has 15 residues. The CDR3 coding sequence is TGTGCCAGTGGCTCCTCAGGGACAGTTTGGGAAAAACTGTTTTTT. Residues: CASGSSGTVWEKLFF.

This chain joins TRBV6-1 and TRBJ1-4, with TRBD1 identical over 12 bases. V lost 3 bases, J lost 4 bases, and 6 bases stayed unmatched. Germline V gene lookup returns CDR1 MNHNS and CDR2 SASEGT. CDR3 length equals 17 residues. CDR3 sequence (DNA): TGTGCCAGCAGTGACCGGGACAGGGGGCCGAGTAATGAAAAACTGTTTTTT. The encoded protein is CASSDRDRGPSNEKLFF.

This clone was observed a few times. The rearrangement links TRBV4-1 to TRBJ1-4, with D unresolved. Germline CDR1 reads MGHRA; CDR2 reads YSYEKL. The CDR3 has 13 amino acids. The V end was cut by 4 bases, the J end by 8 bases, with 11 bases between. CDR3 sequence: CASSPTLLEKLFF. As DNA, the CDR3 is TGCGCCAGCAGCCCTACCCTGCTAGAAAAACTGTTTTTT.

This clone was seen a single time. The chain is built from TRBV6-4 and TRBJ1-6; D is undetermined. Germline loops: CDR1 MRHNA, CDR2 SNTAGT. The CDR3 is made up of 14 amino acids. The germline V and J ends were trimmed by 4 bases and 7 bases, with 11 bases remaining between them. For the CDR3, the DNA is TGTGCCAGCAGTGTCGACCGATTAAATTCACCCCTCCACTTT. Translating gives CASSVDRLNSPLHF.

In its sample, this clone was seen once. The junction differs from germline at one of its ends, possibly a read error. The rearrangement links TRBV2 to TRBJ2-1, with D tentatively TRBD2 (5 bases). Germline V CDR1 and CDR2: SNHLY, FYNNEI. The CDR3 extends over 11 amino acids. Here the CDR3 reads CASRTNSFYVF. In DNA, the CDR3 is TGTGCCAGCAGGACTAACTCGTTCTACGTCTTC.

CDR3 bases: TGTGCCAGCAGCCCGTCGACAGGGTACATTCAGTACTTC. Translating gives CASSPSTGYIQYF. The chain couples TRBV27 to TRBJ2-4; 7 positions match TRBD1. Germline values: CDR1 MNHEY, CDR2 SMNVEV (reference sequence). This CDR3 region has 13 residues. V shed 6 bases and J 8 bases; nucleotides not matched to a gene: 7.

V usage is TRBV6-6 and J usage is TRBJ1-1, with D uncertain. The germline V gene has CDR1 MNHNY and CDR2 SVGAGI (reference sequence). V lost 2 bases, J lost 1 base, and 8 bases lay in between. This CDR3 comprises 14 residues. The CDR3 reads CASSYLRENTEAFF. CDR3 in DNA: TGTGCCAGCAGTTACCTCAGAGAGAACACTGAAGCTTTCTTT.

This sequence joins TRBV5-1 and TRBJ1-2; 9 nucleotides line up with TRBD1. V shed 3 bases and J 5 bases; nucleotides not matched to a gene: 2. From germline, CDR1 is SGHRS and CDR2 YFSETQ. The CDR3 has 13 residues. Written as DNA, the CDR3 is TGCGCCAGCAGCTGGGACAGGGATTATGGCTACACCTTC. Amino acids: CASSWDRDYGYTF.